Listed here are 25 T cell receptor beta chains from one sample, sequenced in a study of shared clonotypes between healthy human individuals (dated by TCRdb to about 2020). The method was the immunoSEQ multiplex PCR assay. TCRdb retrieved this table from immuneACCESS and kept in-frame rearrangements only. Not all clones are present; in checked studies, unresolved V genes account for under half, and no reason is known for the remainder. The sample yields a few hundred thousand clones; around 80% were counted once. Together, the top ten hold about an eighth of the sample. Sequencing was done on a sample of PBMCs. These receptor sequences come from a woman aged 40 to 50 in good health. Some clones in this sample may be carry-over from other donors' samples.

This chain uses TRBV27 with TRBJ2-1, with 15 positions matching TRBD2. Germline V CDR1 and CDR2: MNHEY, SMNVEV (reference sequence). V gave up 2 bases and J gave up 10 bases; unmatched junction bases: 6. There are 16 residues in the CDR3. CDR3 sequence: CASSLVGTSGRQEQFF. The CDR3 DNA sequence: TGTGCCAGCAGTTTAGTCGGGACTAGCGGGAGGCAGGAGCAGTTCTTC.

This clone was recorded only once. The chain is built from TRBV5-1 and TRBJ2-7; D is perhaps TRBD2 (5 bases). The germline V gene encodes CDR1 SGHRS and CDR2 YFSETQ. The CDR3 covers 14 residues. Trimming removed 2 bases at V and 6 bases at J, with 15 bases between. DNA of the CDR3: TGCGCCAGCAGCTTACTTGGAAGAGAGGGCGAGCAGTACTTC. Protein sequence: CASSLLGREGEQYF.

The rearrangement joins TRBV6-5 to TRBJ2-7; TRBD1 agrees at 11 bases. The CDR3 contains 16 residues. In germline, CDR1 is MNHEY, CDR2 SVGAGI. The trim removed 0 bases at V and 5 bases at J, leaving 6 bases unmatched. For the CDR3, the DNA is TGTGCCAGCAGTTACTCGACCGGGACAGGGGGAGACGAGCAGTACTTC. Its protein is CASSYSTGTGGDEQYF.

The table lists this clone with many counts. The CDR3 loop is CASSSTTGEDEQFF. In nucleotides, the CDR3 is TGCGCCAGCAGCTCCACGACAGGGGAGGATGAGCAGTTCTTC. The chain links TRBV5-1 to TRBJ2-1; 8 nucleotides match TRBD1. Germline CDR1 SGHRS, CDR2 YFSETQ. The CDR3 covers 14 residues. J lost 8 bases, V lost 3 bases, and 7 bases had no gene match.

The sample holds one count of this clone. The chain recombines TRBV9 with TRBJ2-7, with a possible D match to TRBD2 (5 bases). The CDR3 loop spans 12 amino acids. V was pared by 4 bases and J by 6 bases, with 11 bases between. CDR1 is SGDLS, CDR2 YYNGEE, per germline. This CDR3 is CASSPLEGEQYF. In DNA, the CDR3 is TGTGCCAGCAGCCCCCTCGAGGGCGAGCAGTACTTC. The whole variable domain, remainder taken from reference TRBV9 and TRBJ2-7, is DSGVTQTPKHLITATGQRVTLRCSPRSGDLSVYWYQQSLDQGLQFLIQYYNGEERAKGNILERFSAQQFPDLHSELNLSSLELGDSALYFCASSPLEGEQYFGPGTRLTVT.

V and J are TRBV14 and TRBJ2-5; D is possibly TRBD1 (7 bases). The end of the DNA fits TRBJ2-7 better, so the J call may be wrong. The CDR3 runs 14 residues. The germline gives CDR1 SGHDN, CDR2 FVKESK. The CDR3 nucleotides are TGTGCCAGCAGTCGCGGGACAGTCTCCTACGAGCAGTACTTC. Its translation: CASSRGTVSYEQYF.

The gene calls are TRBV7-2 and TRBJ2-1; maybe TRBD2 (6 bases). CDR3 length equals 18 residues. The germline V gene encodes CDR1 SGHTA and CDR2 FQGNSA. V was trimmed by 5 bases and J by 2 bases, leaving 22 bases between them. CDR3 in DNA: TGTGCCAGCAGCCTTTTGGGTGGCCTGGGCGGGGCCTACAATGAGCAGTTCTTC. Protein: CASSLLGGLGGAYNEQFF.

This chain connects TRBV7-8 to TRBJ1-2; TRBD1 might be the D (5 bases). CDR3 length: 15 residues. The germline V gene has CDR1 SGHVS and CDR2 FQNEAQ. V was cut by 1 base and J by 2 bases, with 11 bases left in between. This CDR3 reads CASSLVVRGNYGYTF. CDR3 nucleotides: TGTGCCAGCAGCTTAGTGGTTCGGGGGAACTATGGCTACACCTTC.

The chain is built from TRBV9 and TRBJ1-1, with no clear D. Germline CDR1 reads SGDLS; CDR2 reads YYNGEE. V was clipped by 0 bases and J by 1 base, with 7 bases between them. The CDR3 contains 14 residues. The CDR3 nucleotides read TGTGCCAGCAGCGTAGTAAGCGAGAACACTGAAGCTTTCTTT. Its protein product is CASSVVSENTEAFF.

The rearrangement uses TRBV27 and TRBJ2-7, with TRBD1 matching 7 bases. This CDR3 has 15 amino acids. Germline CDR1 reads MNHEY; CDR2 reads SMNVEV (reference sequence). The ends lost 7 bases at V and 1 base at J; junction bases unmatched: 10. CDR3 residues: CASTKGDSRSYEQYF. Here the CDR3 DNA reads TGTGCCAGCACCAAGGGGGACAGCCGTTCCTACGAGCAGTACTTC.

The chain is built from TRBV19 and TRBJ1-1; a possible D gene is TRBD1 (6 bases). This CDR3 has 13 residues. The germline V gene has CDR1 LNHDA and CDR2 SQIVND (reference sequence). The V gene lost 4 bases and the J gene lost 7 bases, with 13 bases spanning the gap. For the CDR3, the DNA is TGTGCCAGTAGTACATCTCGGACAGTTGAAGCTTTCTTT. It is translated as CASSTSRTVEAFF.

This clone was seen just once. Just one base apart from a much larger clone, this may be a read error. Within the sample, other DNA sequences also encode this same CDR3. V gene TRBV7-8 combines with J gene TRBJ1-5, with 9 nucleotides matching TRBD1. The germline V gene has CDR1 SGHVS and CDR2 FQNEAQ. With 5 bases clipped from V and 5 bases from J, the junction kept 7 bases outside the gene matches. The length of the CDR3 is 15 residues. The CDR3 nucleotides are TGTGCCAGCAGCCCCGGGACAGGGTCAGATCAGCCCCAGCATTTT. Protein: CASSPGTGSDQPQHF. Full variable domain (missing parts from reference TRBV7-8 and TRBJ1-5): GAGVSQSPRYKVAKRGQDVALRCDPISGHVSLFWYQQALGQGPEFLTYFQNEAQLDKSGLPSDRFFAERPEGSVSTLKIQRTQQEDSAVYLCASSPGTGSDQPQHFGDGTRLSIL.

The V and J genes are TRBV30 and TRBJ2-2; 10 bases match TRBD2. CDR1 is GTSNPN, CDR2 SVGIG, per germline (reference sequence). V lost 0 bases, J lost 1 base, and 11 bases stayed unmatched. The CDR3 runs to 19 residues. The CDR3 bases are TGTGCCTGGAGTGTACTATCCCTAGCGGGAGAGGTGAACACCGGGGAGCTGTTTTTT. Protein: CAWSVLSLAGEVNTGELFF.

The CDR3 is CASSERGGAAYEQYF. The CDR3 nucleotides are TGCGCCAGCAGCGAAAGGGGTGGGGCAGCCTACGAGCAGTACTTC. V is TRBV5-1 and J is TRBJ2-7; perhaps TRBD1 as D (5 bases). The CDR3 is 15 residues long. Looked up from germline, CDR1 is SGHRS and CDR2 is YFSETQ. Trimming left V 4 bases short and J 2 bases short, with 16 bases between.

The chain links TRBV11-3 to TRBJ2-7; D remains unclear. The CDR3 has 13 amino acids. Per the germline V gene, CDR1 is SGHNT and CDR2 is YENEEA. Deletions cut 1 base from V and 6 bases from J, with 10 bases between. CDR3 sequence reads: CASSLVNVGEQYF. CDR3 DNA sequence: TGTGCCAGCAGCTTAGTCAACGTTGGCGAGCAGTACTTC.

V usage is TRBV11-2 and J usage is TRBJ1-4; a weak D match, TRBD1 (6 bases). The CDR3 contains 15 residues. Germline V gene lookup returns CDR1 SGHAT and CDR2 FQNNGV. V lost 1 base, J lost 5 bases, and 11 bases lay in between. CDR3 nucleotides: TGTGCCAGCAGCTTAGTTGGGACAATGAATGAAAAACTGTTTTTT. This codes for CASSLVGTMNEKLFF.

The table lists this clone with a count of one. The chain combines TRBV11-3 with TRBJ1-1, with D uncertain. The V gene's germline CDR1 is SGHNT and CDR2 YENEEA. The germline V and J ends were trimmed by 3 bases and 5 bases, with 10 bases remaining between them. The CDR3 sequence is 13 residues long. The CDR3 sequence: CASSFNGVTEAFF. The CDR3 region has the DNA TGTGCCAGCAGCTTTAACGGGGTTACTGAAGCTTTCTTT.

V is TRBV29-1 and J is TRBJ2-3, with 8 bases identical to TRBD1. The ends lost 0 bases at V and 3 bases at J; junction bases unmatched: 8. Germline V gene data show CDR1 as SQVTM and CDR2 as ANQGSEA. This CDR3 has 16 amino acids. The DNA of the CDR3 is TGCAGCGTTGAAGATCGGACAGGGCTTGGGACAGATACGCAGTATTTT. Translating gives CSVEDRTGLGTDTQYF.

This chain connects TRBV5-1 to TRBJ2-7; D is possibly TRBD2 (6 bases). V dropped 3 bases and J dropped 2 bases, with 27 bases sitting between them. The CDR3 runs to 19 residues. CDR1 and CDR2 from the germline V gene are SGHRS and YFSETQ. CDR3 coding DNA: TGCGCCAGCAGCTCAGTGGGCACGGCCGGTTCGGGAGTAACCTACGAGCAGTACTTC. This encodes CASSSVGTAGSGVTYEQYF.

This rearrangement joins TRBV4-2 to TRBJ2-7, with D uncertain. Trimming removed 1 base at V and 5 bases at J, with 9 bases between. CDR3 length: 13 residues. In germline, CDR1 is LGHNA, CDR2 YNFKEQ. The CDR3 reads CASSQGSVDEQYF. As DNA, the CDR3 is TGTGCCAGCAGCCAAGGATCTGTGGACGAGCAGTACTTC.

In regard to this clone: Given a far larger clone just one base away, this is likely a sequencing read error. This same CDR3 is encoded by further DNA sequences in the sample. V gene TRBV6-5 combines with J gene TRBJ2-5, with a weak D call TRBD2 (5 bases). The CDR3 length is 15 residues. V was trimmed by 0 bases and J by 5 bases, leaving 13 bases between them. Germline values: CDR1 MNHEY, CDR2 SVGAGI. This chain's CDR3 is CASSYSLDRGETQYF. CDR3 bases: TGTGCCAGCAGTTACTCTCTAGACCGCGGGGAGACCCAGTACTTC.

The CDR3 DNA reads TGTGCCACCACCCACCCCGGGACTAGCGGCGAGGAGACCCAGTACTTC. Translated, it gives CATTHPGTSGEETQYF. The chain has TRBV15 and TRBJ2-5; TRBD2 matches 11 bases. The germline CDR1 and CDR2 sequences are LNHNV and YYDKDF (reference sequence). This CDR3 has 16 amino acids. The junction had 12 bases not matched to a gene; V was cut back by 7 bases and J by 5 bases. Full variable domain (rest looked up from reference TRBV15 and TRBJ2-5): DAMVIQNPRYQVTQFGKPVTLSCSQTLNHNVMYWYQQKSSQAPKLLFHYYDKDFNNEADTPDNFQSRRPNTSFCFLDIRSPGLGDTAMYLCATTHPGTSGEETQYFGPGTRLLVL.

There are a few counts of this clone. The J gene is TRBJ1-2, the V gene TRBV14; D ambiguous. Germline lookup yields CDR1 SGHDN and CDR2 FVKESK. The CDR3 runs 13 residues. V lost 2 bases and J 4 bases, leaving 8 bases between the germline ends. The CDR3 sequence is CASSQTGSYGYTF. The CDR3 region has the DNA TGTGCCAGCAGCCAAACGGGTAGCTATGGCTACACCTTC. Drawing the rest from reference TRBV14 and TRBJ1-2, the complete variable domain is EAGVTQFPSHSVIEKGQTVTLRCDPISGHDNLYWYRRVMGKEIKFLLHFVKESKQDESGMPNNRFLAERTGGTYSTLKVQPAELEDSGVYFCASSQTGSYGYTFGSGTRLTVV.

V gene TRBV7-8 combines with J gene TRBJ2-5, with TRBD1 matching 10 bases. After removal of 5 bases from V and 6 bases from J, the junction contained 18 bases not matched to a gene. Germline assignment: CDR1 SGHVS and CDR2 FQNEAQ. CDR3 length: 18 residues. CDR3 region: CASSATGQGFGSRKTQYF. CDR3 bases: TGTGCCAGCAGCGCCACGGGACAGGGGTTCGGGAGTCGCAAGACCCAGTACTTC.

This chain connects TRBV30 to TRBJ1-1, with TRBD1 as a possible D gene (6 bases). The CDR3 has 14 amino acids. V was clipped by 0 bases and J by 3 bases, with 11 bases between them. Germline V lookup: CDR1 GTSNPN, CDR2 SVGIG (reference sequence). CDR3 amino acids: CAWSVPRGDTEAFF. The CDR3 DNA reads as TGTGCCTGGAGTGTACCCAGGGGAGACACTGAAGCTTTCTTT. Variable domain in full (rest from reference TRBV30 and TRBJ1-1): SQTIHQWPATLVQPVGSPLSLECTVEGTSNPNLYWYRQAAGRGLQLLFYSVGIGQISSEVPQNLSASRPQDRQFILSSKKLLLSDSGFYLCAWSVPRGDTEAFFGQGTRLTVV.